The entry that follows covers one T cell receptor beta chain sequence. Its target is not known. This sample stems from a study of CD8+CD57+ T cells in acquired aplastic anemia. Turning to the study itself: On average, sorted CD4+ and CD8+ cells gave roughly 3 ug of DNA. An average of roughly 11 million reads for CD4+ cells was obtained from healthy donors. Notes on the study in general: The study found no significant CD8+ Simpson's diversity difference between patients and controls.

The study profiled TCR beta VDJ and CDR3 using genomic DNA as template. TCRdb re-called the reads with MiXCR, one entry per CDR3 protein. The sample shows tens of thousands of distinct CDR3 sequences, over 35% of them seen only once. Input material: sorted CD4+, CD8+, or CD8+CD57+ T cells (not recorded which) from PBMCs. This receptor was identified in a human donor in good health, serving as a control.

The CDR3 DNA follows: TGTGCCAGCAGCTTAGACAGCCTACAGAACTATGGCTACACCTTC. It translates to CASSLDSLQNYGYTF. The rearrangement uses TRBV7-9 and TRBJ1-2; D call uncertain. V lost 1 base to trimming and J lost 2 bases, with 11 bases between them. The CDR3 loop spans 15 amino acids. Germline loops: CDR1 SEHNR, CDR2 FQNEAQ (reference sequence). Combining the CDR3 with reference TRBV7-9 and TRBJ1-2 gives the whole variable domain DTGVSQNPRHKITKRGQNVTFRCDPISEHNRLYWYRQTLGQGPEFLTYFQNEAQLEKSRLLSDRFSAERPKGSFSTLEIQRTEQGDSAMYLCASSLDSLQNYGYTFGSGTRLTVV.